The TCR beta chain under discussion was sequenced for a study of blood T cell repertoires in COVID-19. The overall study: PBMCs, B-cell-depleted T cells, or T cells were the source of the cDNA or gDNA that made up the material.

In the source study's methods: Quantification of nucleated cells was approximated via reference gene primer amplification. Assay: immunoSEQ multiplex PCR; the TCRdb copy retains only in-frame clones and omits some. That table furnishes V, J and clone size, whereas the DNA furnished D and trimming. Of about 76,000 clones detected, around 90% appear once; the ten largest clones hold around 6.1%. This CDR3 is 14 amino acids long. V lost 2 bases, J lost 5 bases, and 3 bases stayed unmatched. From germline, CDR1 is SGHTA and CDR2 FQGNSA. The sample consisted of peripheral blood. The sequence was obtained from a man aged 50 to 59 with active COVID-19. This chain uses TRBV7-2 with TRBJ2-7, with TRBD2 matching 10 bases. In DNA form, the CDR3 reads TGTGCCAGCAGCTTAAGAAGCGGGAGGGACGAGCAGTACTTC. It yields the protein CASSLRSGRDEQYF.